This passage covers 32 T cell receptor beta chains from one sample sequenced in a study of cytomegalovirus exposure and HLA in healthy donors. PCR employed 60 Vbeta and 13 Jbeta primers. Sequenced by immunoSEQ multiplex PCR; TCRdb stores in-frame clones only, minus some. Counted here are about 130,000 clones, roughly three quarters occurring once; the ten biggest clones make up about 1.4%. Sequenced input: PBMCs. The receptors stem from a woman between 40 and 55 years old in good health and CMV-seronegative.

For the CDR3, the DNA is TGTGCCAGCACCGAGACAGGACCGCTTGGCTACACCTTC. It codes for CASTETGPLGYTF. The genes are TRBV28 and TRBJ1-2, with D tentatively TRBD1 (6 bases). Trimming stripped 7 bases from V and 7 bases from J, with 16 bases between. Germline CDR1 and CDR2: MDHEN and SYDVKM. CDR3 length: 13 amino acids.

The rearrangement uses TRBV18 and TRBJ1-2; D gene uncertain. V was trimmed by 3 bases and J by 5 bases, leaving 10 bases between them. The CDR3 has 13 residues. The germline gives CDR1 KGHSH, CDR2 LQKENI. CDR3 sequence (DNA): TGTGCCAGCTCACCCACGAGAGAATATGGCTACACCTTC. Translation gives CASSPTREYGYTF.

The CDR3 DNA is TGTGCCAGCACTAGACAGCCATACACTGAAGCTTTCTTT. It translates to CASTRQPYTEAFF. The gene calls are TRBV5-6 and TRBJ1-1; TRBD1 is a possible D gene (5 bases). The V and J ends lost 6 bases and 3 bases respectively, with 12 bases between them. The CDR3 covers 13 residues. The germline CDR1 and CDR2 sequences are SGHDT and YYEEEE. The full variable domain, rest sourced from reference TRBV5-6 and TRBJ1-1, is DAGVTQSPTHLIKTRGQQVTLRCSPKSGHDTVSWYQQALGQGPQFIFQYYEEEERQRGNFPDRFSGHQFPNYSSELNVNALLLGDSALYLCASTRQPYTEAFFGQGTRLTVV.

This chain uses TRBV6-1 with TRBJ2-5; D is undetermined. Germline assignment: CDR1 MNHNS and CDR2 SASEGT. V was shortened by 5 bases and J by 4 bases, with 11 bases between the two germline ends. CDR3 size: 13 residues. The CDR3 DNA reads TGTGCCAGCAGTCAGTCGACGGGAGAGACCCAGTACTTC. This gives the protein CASSQSTGETQYF.

V and J are TRBV28 and TRBJ1-3, with D possibly matching TRBD1 (5 bases). Germline V CDR1 and CDR2: MDHEN, SYDVKM. V was cut by 4 bases and J by 2 bases, with 12 bases left in between. The CDR3 runs 15 residues. Here the CDR3 DNA reads TGTGCCAGCAGTTCCGGTGGCAGGGCTGGAAACACCATATATTTT. It is translated as CASSSGGRAGNTIYF.

There are a few counts of this clone. The CDR3 protein is CASSKGGGTQYF. CDR3 nucleotide sequence: TGTGCCAGCAGCAAAGGGGGGGGTACGCAGTATTTT. The genes are TRBV6-4 and TRBJ2-3; maybe TRBD2 (7 bases). Germline lookup yields CDR1 MRHNA and CDR2 SNTAGT. The CDR3 sequence is 12 residues long. V lost 6 bases and J lost 8, with 12 bases in between.

There are a few counts of this clone. The rearrangement links TRBV5-5 to TRBJ1-1; no clear D. Per the germline V gene, CDR1 is SGHKS and CDR2 is YYEKEE (reference sequence). There are 15 residues in the CDR3. Trimming took 6 bases from V and 0 from J, leaving 15 bases between them. DNA for the CDR3: TGTGCCAGCATCATCGGACTTAACATGAACACTGAAGCTTTCTTT. Translating gives CASIIGLNMNTEAFF. Drawing the rest from reference TRBV5-5 and TRBJ1-1, the complete variable domain is DAGVTQSPTHLIKTRGQQVTLRCSPISGHKSVSWYQQVLGQGPQFIFQYYEKEERGRGNFPDRFSARQFPNYSSELNVNALLLGDSALYLCASIIGLNMNTEAFFGQGTRLTVV.

V is TRBV7-6 and J is TRBJ2-2; 7 positions match TRBD2. CDR3 length: 17 amino acids. The junction had 13 bases not matched to a gene; V was cut back by 4 bases and J by 5 bases. Per germline, CDR1 SGHVS and CDR2 FNYEAQ. CDR3 in DNA: TGTGCCAGCAGCTCACCCCGGGCGGGGGAGTGGACCGGGGAGCTGTTTTTT. This sequence encodes CASSSPRAGEWTGELFF.

The chain recombines TRBV7-2 with TRBJ1-4; D gene ambiguous. Germline-derived CDR1 and CDR2 are SGHTA and FQGNSA. The CDR3 runs to 16 residues. The V end lost 1 base, the J end lost 0 bases, and 9 bases lay between the germline ends. CDR3 bases: TGTGCCAGCAGCTTAGGTCCGGGTGCAACTAATGAAAAACTGTTTTTT. This sequence encodes CASSLGPGATNEKLFF.

V and J are TRBV7-8 and TRBJ1-1; a possible D gene is TRBD1 (6 bases). Germline lookup yields CDR1 SGHVS and CDR2 FQNEAQ. There are 15 residues in the CDR3. Deletions cut 1 base from V and 0 bases from J, with 9 bases between. CDR3 sequence reads: CASSLVPGVNTEAFF. CDR3 sequence (DNA): TGTGCCAGCAGCTTAGTTCCAGGGGTGAACACTGAAGCTTTCTTT.

The chain recombines TRBV6-4 with TRBJ2-2; TRBD2 matches at 11 bases. From germline, CDR1 is MRHNA and CDR2 SNTAGT. The CDR3 runs 15 residues. The V gene end was trimmed by 4 bases and the J gene end by 4 bases; junction bases not matched to a gene: 2. CDR3 loop: CASSAGTSGTGELFF. The CDR3 region has the DNA TGTGCCAGCAGTGCGGGGACTAGCGGCACCGGGGAGCTGTTTTTT.

The V and J genes are TRBV5-1 and TRBJ1-6; D possibly corresponds to TRBD1 (6 bases). The CDR3 is made up of 16 amino acids. Trimming cost V 4 bases and J 7 bases, with 18 bases left between them. CDR1 is SGHRS and CDR2 is YFSETQ in the germline V gene. Here the CDR3 DNA reads TGCGCCAGCAGCCTAACAGGGCCTGGCGCCAATTCACCCCTCCACTTT. It is translated as CASSLTGPGANSPLHF. The entire variable domain, with the rest obtained from reference TRBV5-1 and TRBJ1-6, is as follows: KAGVTQTPRYLIKTRGQQVTLSCSPISGHRSVSWYQQTPGQGLQFLFEYFSETQRNKGNFPGRFSGRQFSNSRSEMNVSTLELGDSALYLCASSLTGPGANSPLHFGNGTRLTVT.

V usage is TRBV6-5 and J usage is TRBJ1-2, with 10 positions matching TRBD1. This CDR3 is 15 amino acids long. The V gene end was trimmed by 2 bases and the J gene end by 3 bases; junction bases not matched to a gene: 3. Germline values: CDR1 MNHEY, CDR2 SVGAGI. The CDR3 region has the DNA TGTGCCAGCAGTTACCGGGACAGGGGCCACTATGGCTACACCTTC. Translating it yields CASSYRDRGHYGYTF.

The rearrangement links TRBV11-3 to TRBJ2-7; the D gene is possibly TRBD1 (6 bases). Per germline, CDR1 SGHNT and CDR2 YENEEA. Trimming removed 5 bases at V and 0 bases at J, with 14 bases between. This CDR3 spans 15 amino acids. The CDR3 DNA follows: TGTGCCAGCAGCCCTACCACAGGGAACTCCTACGAGCAGTACTTC. This translates into CASSPTTGNSYEQYF.

This chain uses TRBV6-5 with TRBJ1-5; the D is unclear. From germline, CDR1 is MNHEY and CDR2 SVGAGI. This CDR3 region has 14 residues. V was pared by 2 bases and J by 7 bases, with 12 bases between. The CDR3 nucleotides are TGTGCCAGCAGTTACGATCGGGGTGGGCAGCCCCAGCATTTT. Residues: CASSYDRGGQPQHF.

This chain connects TRBV27 to TRBJ2-1; 9 bases are a match to TRBD2. CDR1 is MNHEY and CDR2 is SMNVEV in the germline V gene (reference sequence). The length of the CDR3 is 17 residues. V lost 3 bases and J lost 0; bases outside the gene matches: 6. For the CDR3, the DNA is TGTGCCAGCAGTTTTCGGCGGGGGGGCATCTCCTACAATGAGCAGTTCTTC. Protein product: CASSFRRGGISYNEQFF.

The gene calls are TRBV7-9 and TRBJ1-5; D gene unclear. Per germline, CDR1 SEHNR and CDR2 FQNEAQ (reference sequence). The V end was cut by 5 bases, the J end by 3 bases, with 8 bases between. The CDR3 length is 13 residues. CDR3: CASSEAYNQPQHF. CDR3 sequence (DNA): TGTGCCAGCAGCGAAGCGTACAATCAGCCCCAGCATTTT. The full variable domain, with the rest looked up from reference TRBV7-9 and TRBJ1-5, is DTGVSQNPRHKITKRGQNVTFRCDPISEHNRLYWYRQTLGQGPEFLTYFQNEAQLEKSRLLSDRFSAERPKGSFSTLEIQRTEQGDSAMYLCASSEAYNQPQHFGDGTRLSIL.

This clone has only a few counts. This chain joins TRBV2 and TRBJ2-3; 7 bases fit TRBD1. V lost 3 bases and J lost 1; bases outside the gene matches: 4. The CDR3 is 15 amino acids. From germline, CDR1 is SNHLY and CDR2 FYNNEI. For the CDR3, the DNA is TGTGCCAGCAGTGAGACAGGGAAAGGCACAGATACGCAGTATTTT. This gives the protein CASSETGKGTDTQYF.

The genes are TRBV2 and TRBJ1-2, with a possible D match to TRBD1 (6 bases). The CDR3 consists of 14 residues. Germline V lookup: CDR1 SNHLY, CDR2 FYNNEI. V was trimmed by 5 bases and J by 3 bases, leaving 13 bases between them. Here the CDR3 reads CASSFGQLDYGYTF. The DNA of the CDR3 is TGTGCCAGCAGTTTTGGACAGCTAGACTATGGCTACACCTTC.

V usage is TRBV5-1 and J usage is TRBJ2-7; 8 nucleotides line up with TRBD1. The germline V gene encodes CDR1 SGHRS and CDR2 YFSETQ. The CDR3 extends over 15 amino acids. The J segment lost 4 bases and the V segment lost 2 bases, leaving 8 bases of the junction unmatched. Here the CDR3 reads CASSFGDRWSYEQYF. The CDR3 coding sequence is TGCGCCAGCAGCTTTGGGGACAGGTGGTCGTACGAGCAGTACTTC.

This clone was seen a few times. The chain couples TRBV28 to TRBJ1-1; TRBD1 matches 7 bases. The CDR3 is 15 residues long. CDR1 and CDR2 from the germline V gene are MDHEN and SYDVKM. After removal of 10 bases from V and 5 bases from J, the junction contained 16 bases not matched to a gene. The CDR3 sequence: CATHTPGGPPTEAFF. CDR3 bases: TGTGCCACCCACACTCCAGGGGGGCCGCCGACTGAAGCTTTCTTT.

This clone showed up just once. J is TRBJ1-6 and V is TRBV6-5; maybe TRBD1 (5 bases). V lost 8 bases to trimming and J lost 6 bases, with 17 bases between them. Germline loops: CDR1 MNHEY, CDR2 SVGAGI. This CDR3 has 15 residues. The DNA of the CDR3 is TGTGCCAGCTCCGAGCCAGGGTCACCTAATTCACCCCTCCACTTT. It is translated as CASSEPGSPNSPLHF.

The V call is TRBV29-1, the J call TRBJ1-1, with 8 bases aligning to TRBD1. Germline CDR1 SQVTM, CDR2 ANQGSEA. V shed 7 bases, J shed 4 bases, and the junction held 5 bases outside the gene matches. CDR3 length equals 12 residues. In DNA, the CDR3 is TGCAGCGCCAGGACAGGGACCACTGAAGCTTTCTTT. It specifies CSARTGTTEAFF. Full variable domain (remainder filled in from reference TRBV29-1 and TRBJ1-1): SAVISQKPSRDICQRGTSLTIQCQVDSQVTMMFWYRQQPGQSLTLIATANQGSEATYESGFVIDKFPISRPNLTFSTLTVSNMSPEDSSIYLCSARTGTTEAFFGQGTRLTVV.

The V and J genes are TRBV6-5 and TRBJ2-7; D not certain. Germline CDR1 MNHEY, CDR2 SVGAGI. This CDR3 is built from 14 residues. Trimming removed 5 bases at V and 1 base at J, with 12 bases between. The CDR3 nucleotides read TGTGCCAGCAGTGCTAACCGGAGATCCTACGAGCAGTACTTC. Its translation: CASSANRRSYEQYF.

The chain recombines TRBV6-1 with TRBJ1-5; 7 nucleotides match TRBD1. The CDR3 is 14 residues long. V lost 4 bases to trimming and J lost 7 bases; unmatched junction nucleotides: 7. The germline gives CDR1 MNHNS, CDR2 SASEGT. CDR3 residues: CASSAGGFEQPQHF. CDR3 in DNA: TGTGCCAGCAGTGCAGGGGGTTTCGAACAGCCCCAGCATTTT.

The chain combines TRBV5-5 with TRBJ1-2; D perhaps matches TRBD1 (5 bases). This CDR3 contains 14 residues. Germline V gene data show CDR1 as SGHKS and CDR2 as YYEKEE (reference sequence). The V end was cut by 0 bases, the J end by 3 bases, with 9 bases between. CDR3 sequence: CASSLAGRDYGYTF. CDR3 bases: TGTGCCAGCAGCTTGGCCGGCAGGGACTATGGCTACACCTTC.

The gene calls are TRBV25-1 and TRBJ1-1; D is undetermined. Looked up from germline, CDR1 is MGHDK and CDR2 is SYGVNS. Trimming left V 2 bases short and J 7 bases short, with 8 bases between. The CDR3 totals 12 residues. The CDR3 protein is CASSEIGVEAFF. DNA of the CDR3: TGTGCCAGCAGTGAAATAGGAGTTGAAGCTTTCTTT.

The chain employs TRBV7-2 and TRBJ2-7; D is unclear. The CDR3 is made up of 13 amino acids. V dropped 5 bases and J dropped 0 bases, with 8 bases sitting between them. The germline V gene encodes CDR1 SGHTA and CDR2 FQGNSA. The CDR3 DNA reads as TGTGCCAGCAGCCCGTTTAACTCCTACGAGCAGTACTTC. Its protein product is CASSPFNSYEQYF. Together with reference TRBV7-2 and TRBJ2-7, the CDR3 gives the full variable domain: GAGVSQSPSNKVTEKGKDVELRCDPISGHTALYWYRQSLGQGLEFLIYFQGNSAPDKSGLPSDRFSAERTGGSVSTLTIQRTQQEDSAVYLCASSPFNSYEQYFGPGTRLTVT.

This clone was recorded once. The gene calls are TRBV5-1 and TRBJ1-1; D is undetermined. V lost 0 bases, J lost 1 base, and 7 bases lay in between. The V gene's germline CDR1 is SGHRS and CDR2 YFSETQ. There are 14 residues in the CDR3. The DNA of the CDR3 is TGCGCCAGCAGCTTGGAACACCCGAACACTGAAGCTTTCTTT. It codes for CASSLEHPNTEAFF.

This clone occurred a few times. The rearrangement uses TRBV7-9 and TRBJ2-3, with 8 bases that match TRBD1. CDR1 is SEHNR, CDR2 FQNEAQ, per germline (reference sequence). The CDR3 is 15 residues long. The trim removed 5 bases at V and 0 bases at J, leaving 4 bases unmatched. The CDR3 DNA reads TGTGCCAGCAGCCGACAGGGGCCAAGCACAGATACGCAGTATTTT. This sequence encodes CASSRQGPSTDTQYF.

The chain links TRBV7-9 to TRBJ2-7; D is perhaps TRBD2 (5 bases). V was clipped by 0 bases and J by 3 bases, with 12 bases between them. This CDR3 has 15 amino acids. The germline gives CDR1 SEHNR, CDR2 FQNEAQ (reference sequence). CDR3 nucleotides: TGTGCCAGCAGCTTAGCGTTGTCGGGGAACTACGAGCAGTACTTC. The encoded protein is CASSLALSGNYEQYF.

The chain employs TRBV4-3 and TRBJ1-2; D ambiguous. The CDR3 consists of 14 residues. Deletions cut 0 bases from V and 3 bases from J, with 8 bases between. Germline loops: CDR1 LGHNA, CDR2 YSLEER. Written as DNA, the CDR3 is TGCGCCAGCAGCCAAGACGCAACGGACTATGGCTACACCTTC. Translation: CASSQDATDYGYTF.